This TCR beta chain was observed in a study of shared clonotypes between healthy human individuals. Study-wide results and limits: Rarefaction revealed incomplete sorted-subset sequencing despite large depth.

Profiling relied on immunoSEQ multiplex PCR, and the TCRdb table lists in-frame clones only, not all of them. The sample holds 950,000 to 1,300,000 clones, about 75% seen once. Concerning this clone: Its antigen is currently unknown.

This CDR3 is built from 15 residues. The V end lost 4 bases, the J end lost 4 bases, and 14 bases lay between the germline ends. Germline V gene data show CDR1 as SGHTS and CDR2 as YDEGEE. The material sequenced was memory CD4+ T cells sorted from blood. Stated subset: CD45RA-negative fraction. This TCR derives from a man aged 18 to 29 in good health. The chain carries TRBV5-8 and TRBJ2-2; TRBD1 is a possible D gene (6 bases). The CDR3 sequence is CASSLTGLVTGELFF. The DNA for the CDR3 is TGTGCCAGCAGCCTTACAGGGTTGGTCACCGGGGAGCTGTTTTTT.